Described below is a single T cell receptor (beta chain) sequence and its context. The data were obtained in a study of blood T cell repertoires in COVID-19. Study at large: Samples of COVID-19 (acute and convalescent) were obtained from the United States, Italy and Spain. Sources were T cells, B-cell-depleted T cells, or PBMCs; the material itself was cDNA or gDNA.

In the study's own analysis: The assay estimated nucleated cells by amplifying reference gene primers. TCRdb's copy holds only in-frame clones and misses some; the assay was immunoSEQ multiplex PCR. That table furnishes V, J and clone size, whereas the DNA furnished D and trimming. The sample carries under 350,000 clones, over 75% recorded once. Sequenced material: peripheral blood. This TCR was sampled from a human donor in a cohort sampled during active COVID-19.

The CDR3 loop is CASSVTGGGNYGYTF. DNA of the CDR3: TGTGCCAGCAGTGTAACAGGGGGGGGTAACTATGGCTACACCTTC. V is TRBV27 and J is TRBJ1-2, with 8 bases fitting TRBD1. Germline assignment: CDR1 MNHEY and CDR2 SMNVEV (reference sequence). Germline trimming cut 5 bases from V and 1 base from J; bases unmatched to any gene: 6. The CDR3 length is 15 residues.